These 6 T cell receptor beta chains were sequenced from one sample in a study of long-term antiretroviral therapy in people with HIV. The run of the v3.0 immunoSEQ assay was at survey level. The data were produced by immunoSEQ multiplex PCR, yet TCRdb's version contains in-frame clones alone and is incomplete. The sample contains more than 25,000 clones, about 90% of which appear only once. The sample in question was unsorted PBMCs, obtained 3.2 years before starting antiretroviral therapy. All receptors derive from a man aged 45-65 years with HIV.

This clone was found once. The V call is TRBV19, the J call TRBJ2-3, with 9 bases that match TRBD2. The germline CDR1 and CDR2 sequences are LNHDA and SQIVND (reference sequence). The CDR3 has 15 amino acids. The V segment lost 6 bases and the J segment 5 bases; nucleotides outside the gene matches: 9. The CDR3 sequence: CASRALAGEGDTQYF. CDR3 nucleotide sequence: TGTGCCAGTAGGGCCTTAGCGGGGGAAGGAGATACGCAGTATTTT. Complete variable domain (other parts from reference TRBV19 and TRBJ2-3): DGGITQSPKYLFRKEGQNVTLSCEQNLNHDAMYWYRQDPGQGLRLIYYSQIVNDFQKGDIAEGYSVSREKKESFPLTVTSAQKNPTAFYLCASRALAGEGDTQYFGPGTRLTVL.

This chain joins TRBV27 and TRBJ2-7; perhaps TRBD2 as D (6 bases). Germline V lookup: CDR1 MNHEY, CDR2 SMNVEV (reference sequence). The germline V and J ends were trimmed by 5 bases and 6 bases, with 23 bases remaining between them. This CDR3 comprises 16 residues. Here the CDR3 reads CASSHRRGAPAREQYF. CDR3 in DNA: TGTGCCAGCAGTCACAGGCGCGGGGCCCCAGCACGCGAGCAGTACTTC.

The V and J genes are TRBV4-3 and TRBJ2-2, with D unclear. Germline V CDR1 and CDR2: LGHNA, YSLEER. Trimming removed 0 bases at V and 1 base at J, with 12 bases between. The CDR3 has 17 amino acids. Written as DNA, the CDR3 is TGCGCCAGCAGCCAAGAATCCAGGACCCAGAACACCGGGGAGCTGTTTTTT. This encodes CASSQESRTQNTGELFF.

The chain is built from TRBV7-3 and TRBJ2-5; 11 bases line up with TRBD2. The CDR3 covers 15 residues. Germline lookup yields CDR1 SGHTA and CDR2 FQGTGA. V lost 0 bases and J lost 3; bases outside the gene matches: 0. CDR3 in DNA: TGTGCCAGCAGCTTAACACTAGCGGGAGAAGAGACCCAGTACTTC. This sequence encodes CASSLTLAGEETQYF. Full variable domain (rest looked up from reference TRBV7-3 and TRBJ2-5): GAGVSQTPSNKVTEKGKYVELRCDPISGHTALYWYRQSLGQGPEFLIYFQGTGAADDSGLPNDRFFAVRPEGSVSTLKIQRTERGDSAVYLCASSLTLAGEETQYFGPGTRLLVL.

The rearrangement joins TRBV9 to TRBJ1-2, with a tentative D call TRBD1 (6 bases). CDR1 is SGDLS, CDR2 YYNGEE, per germline. The CDR3 consists of 15 residues. V was clipped by 0 bases and J by 1 base, with 10 bases between them. As DNA, the CDR3 is TGTGCCAGCAGCGTAGCGGACAGAAATAACTATGGCTACACCTTC. Encoded protein: CASSVADRNNYGYTF.

V and J are TRBV30 and TRBJ2-3, with TRBD2 as a possible D gene (7 bases). CDR3 length equals 14 residues. Germline loops: CDR1 GTSNPN, CDR2 SVGIG (reference sequence). The CDR3 spells CAGGALLRTDTQYF. CDR3 coding DNA: TGTGCTGGGGGGGCTCTACTTAGGACAGATACGCAGTATTTT. Drawing the rest from reference TRBV30 and TRBJ2-3, the complete variable domain is SQTIHQWPATLVQPVGSPLSLECTVEGTSNPNLYWYRQAAGRGLQLLFYSVGIGQISSEVPQNLSASRPQDRQFILSSKKLLLSDSGFYLCAGGALLRTDTQYFGPGTRLTVL.